Following are 15 T cell receptor beta chains from one sample sequenced in a study of Ad26.COV2.S vaccination and SARS-CoV-2 variants. Here immunoSEQ multiplex PCR was the method, and the copy in TCRdb shows in-frame clones only, minus some. Of 350,000 to 450,000 clones in the sample, around 91% were seen once. Treatment given: over 15 received Ad26.COV2.S at low or high dose, single or two shots; 5 received placebo; per-sample allocation not given. Vaccine and placebo recipients were sampled on day 63 after the first injection. The sequenced sample was peripheral blood, obtained in a trial of Ad26.COV2.S vaccine versus placebo. Receptors originate from a person between 18 and 60 years old who received the Ad26.COV2.S COVID-19 vaccine or a placebo.

The chain employs TRBV19 and TRBJ2-1; TRBD2 aligns across 7 bases. The CDR3 runs to 13 residues. V lost 9 bases, J lost 6 bases, and 8 bases stayed unmatched. Germline values: CDR1 LNHDA, CDR2 SQIVND (reference sequence). The CDR3 protein is CASSLAVINEQFF. For the CDR3, the DNA is TGTGCCAGCAGCCTAGCGGTTATCAATGAGCAGTTCTTC.

This clone showed up just once. The genes are TRBV5-5 and TRBJ1-1; D perhaps matches TRBD1 (6 bases). Per germline, CDR1 SGHKS and CDR2 YYEKEE (reference sequence). CDR3 length equals 17 residues. Trimming shortened V by 4 bases and J by 1 base, and 20 bases separated the two germline ends. The CDR3, as DNA: TGTGCCAGCAGCCCCAAAGGTTGGGGGGCGGCGAACACTGAAGCTTTCTTT. Translation: CASSPKGWGAANTEAFF.

The rearrangement joins TRBV5-1 to TRBJ2-1; the D call may be TRBD1 or TRBD2 (6 bases each). In germline, CDR1 is SGHRS, CDR2 YFSETQ. V was cut by 0 bases and J by 2 bases, with 12 bases left in between. The CDR3 spans 16 residues. The CDR3 DNA reads as TGCGCCAGCAGCTTGGGGGGGGCCCTAGCCTACAATGAGCAGTTCTTC. Translated: CASSLGGALAYNEQFF.

The chain combines TRBV3-1 (or the pseudogene TRBV3-2) with TRBJ2-3; D perhaps matches TRBD2 (6 bases). CDR1 LGHDT and CDR2 YNNKEL come from the germline V gene (reference sequence). The CDR3 totals 20 residues. Trimming cost V 0 bases and J 1 base, with 23 bases left between them. The CDR3 protein is CASSQDLQLTGTGGTDTQYF. For the CDR3, the DNA is TGTGCCAGCAGCCAAGATCTCCAATTAACCGGGACTGGCGGCACAGATACGCAGTATTTT.

This clone was observed a few times. The CDR3 sequence is CASGPGAVASYEQYF. CDR3 DNA: TGTGCCAGCGGCCCCGGGGCCGTAGCGTCCTACGAGCAGTACTTC. The V and J genes are TRBV6-5 and TRBJ2-7; the D gene could be TRBD1 or TRBD2 (5 bases each). Germline-derived CDR1 and CDR2 are MNHEY and SVGAGI. Trimming cost V 8 bases and J 1 base, with 18 bases left between them. This CDR3 is 15 amino acids long.

The rearrangement links TRBV27 to TRBJ2-3, with 7 nucleotides matching TRBD2. CDR3 size: 16 residues. Losses at the gene ends were 4 bases for V and 3 bases for J; bases not matched to a gene: 10. Germline V CDR1 and CDR2: MNHEY, SMNVEV (reference sequence). The CDR3 reads CASSSLMRERTDTQYF. DNA for the CDR3: TGTGCCAGCAGTTCGTTAATGCGGGAGAGGACAGATACGCAGTATTTT.

J is TRBJ2-5 and V is TRBV24-1; D unresolved. CDR1 and CDR2 from the germline V gene are KGHDR and SFDVKD. The CDR3 extends over 11 amino acids. V gave up 4 bases and J gave up 3 bases, with 2 bases separating them. The CDR3 protein is CATSDKETQYF. CDR3 coding DNA: TGTGCCACCAGTGACAAAGAGACCCAGTACTTC.

The chain carries TRBV11-2 and TRBJ1-5; 9 bases match TRBD1. The CDR3 covers 19 residues. Germline assignment: CDR1 SGHAT and CDR2 FQNNGV. After removal of 1 base from V and 0 bases from J, the junction contained 10 bases not matched to a gene. This CDR3 is CASSLVQQGAVYSNQPQHF. The DNA of the CDR3 is TGTGCCAGCAGCTTAGTCCAACAGGGGGCGGTTTATAGCAATCAGCCCCAGCATTTT. The full variable domain, in which reference TRBV11-2 and TRBJ1-5 provide the parts outside the CDR3, is EAGVAQSPRYKIIEKRQSVAFWCNPISGHATLYWYQQILGQGPKLLIQFQNNGVVDDSQLPKDRFSAERLKGVDSTLKIQPAKLEDSAVYLCASSLVQQGAVYSNQPQHFGDGTRLSIL.

The chain couples TRBV7-9 to TRBJ2-7; possibly TRBD1 or TRBD2 for D (5 bases each). V dropped 5 bases and J dropped 4 bases, with 15 bases sitting between them. Germline loops: CDR1 SEHNR, CDR2 FQNEAQ (reference sequence). The CDR3 runs 14 residues. The CDR3 DNA reads as TGTGCCAGCAGCGCAGAGGGCAGGGTTTACGAGCAGTACTTC. Protein product: CASSAEGRVYEQYF.

The rearrangement uses TRBV7-2 and TRBJ2-6, with D maybe TRBD2 (6 bases). CDR1 and CDR2 from the germline V gene are SGHTA and FQGNSA. V lost 5 bases to trimming and J lost 7 bases, with 21 bases between them. The CDR3 runs 17 residues. The CDR3 DNA sequence: TGTGCCAGCAGCCCCAGGAGGGGTCTGTCTTTAGCCAACGTCCTGACTTTC. Its protein product is CASSPRRGLSLANVLTF.

The chain carries TRBV19 and TRBJ1-1; 9 nucleotides match TRBD1. Trimming removed 9 bases from V and 4 bases from J; junction bases left unmatched: 6. Per the germline V gene, CDR1 is LNHDA and CDR2 is SQIVND (reference sequence). CDR3 length equals 13 residues. In DNA form, the CDR3 reads TGTGCCAGCCTCGACAGGGGGTTCACTGAAGCTTTCTTT. This gives the protein CASLDRGFTEAFF.

The chain joins TRBV5-1 to TRBJ2-5; 14 bases are a match to TRBD2. This CDR3 has 16 residues. The germline CDR1 and CDR2 sequences are SGHRS and YFSETQ. With 4 bases clipped from V and 7 bases from J, the junction kept 9 bases outside the gene matches. The CDR3 nucleotides read TGCGCCAGCAGCCCCGGACTAGCGGGAGGAGGGGGGACCCAGTACTTC. Translation gives CASSPGLAGGGGTQYF.

CDR3 bases: TGTGCCAGCAGTTTAGCTGCGGGAGGGCCGTACGGGGAGCTGTTTTTT. Residues: CASSLAAGGPYGELFF. This sequence joins TRBV27 and TRBJ2-2; 9 nucleotides agree with TRBD2. Germline CDR1 is MNHEY and CDR2 is SMNVEV (reference sequence). The CDR3 covers 16 residues. V shed 2 bases and J 7 bases; nucleotides not matched to a gene: 8.

The V gene is TRBV11-3, the J gene TRBJ1-1; no clear D gene. The V gene's germline CDR1 is SGHNT and CDR2 YENEEA. The length of the CDR3 is 13 residues. V lost 5 bases and J lost 0, with 7 bases in between. The CDR3 region is CASSVQMNTEAFF. The CDR3 DNA sequence: TGTGCCAGCAGCGTACAAATGAACACTGAAGCTTTCTTT. Filled out from reference TRBV11-3 and TRBJ1-1, the complete variable domain reads EAGVVQSPRYKIIEKKQPVAFWCNPISGHNTLYWYLQNLGQGPELLIRYENEEAVDDSQLPKDRFSAERLKGVDSTLKIQPAELGDSAVYLCASSVQMNTEAFFGQGTRLTVV.

The chain carries TRBV9 and TRBJ2-7, with D possibly called TRBD1 or TRBD2 (5 bases each). Germline V gives CDR1 SGDLS, CDR2 YYNGEE. The V and J ends lost 4 bases and 7 bases respectively, with 21 bases between them. CDR3 length: 15 residues. The CDR3 sequence is CASSSSGTSTGEQYF. In nucleotides, the CDR3 is TGTGCCAGCAGCTCCTCCGGGACGTCTACTGGGGAGCAGTACTTC.